This entry lists 13 T cell receptor beta chains sequenced from one sample in a study of cytomegalovirus exposure and HLA in healthy donors. Amplification used 60 Vbeta primers and 13 Jbeta primers. Profiled with immunoSEQ multiplex PCR; TCRdb holds only in-frame clones, not every one. The sample lists 110,000 to 150,000 clones; roughly two thirds were seen once. Sequencing was done on a sample of PBMCs. The receptors stem from a middle-aged woman in good health and CMV-seronegative.

The chain carries TRBV19 and TRBJ2-6, with D perhaps matching TRBD1 (5 bases). Trimming took off 3 bases at V and 0 bases at J, with 9 bases between the two ends. Germline CDR1 and CDR2: LNHDA and SQIVND (reference sequence). This CDR3 is 16 amino acids long. CDR3 sequence (DNA): TGTGCCAGTAGTATCATTGGGGCCTCTGGGGCCAACGTCCTGACTTTC. It is translated as CASSIIGASGANVLTF.

This chain uses TRBV11-2 with TRBJ2-7; 7 nucleotides agree with TRBD2. V lost 1 base and J lost 6; bases outside the gene matches: 12. Germline values: CDR1 SGHAT, CDR2 FQNNGV. CDR3 length equals 16 residues. The chain's CDR3 is CASSLGTREGWGEQYV. CDR3 bases: TGTGCCAGCAGCTTAGGGACTAGAGAAGGGTGGGGCGAGCAGTACGTC.

The chain has TRBV7-8 and TRBJ2-7, with 9 bases aligning to TRBD1. The junction had 5 bases not matched to a gene; V was cut back by 3 bases and J by 2 bases. The germline CDR1 and CDR2 sequences are SGHVS and FQNEAQ. The length of the CDR3 is 15 residues. Written as DNA, the CDR3 is TGTGCCAGCAGCTTGTACGGGACAGGGCCCTACGAGCAGTACTTC. This codes for CASSLYGTGPYEQYF.

As to this clone: Additional DNA sequences in this sample encode the identical CDR3. The rearrangement uses TRBV20-1 and TRBJ2-1; D is unclear. The CDR3 runs 11 residues. Trimming took 6 bases from V and 4 from J, leaving 7 bases between them. The germline gives CDR1 DFQATT, CDR2 SNEGSKA (reference sequence). The DNA for the CDR3 is TGCAGTGCGGGCCCTTACAATGAGCAGTTCTTC. This encodes CSAGPYNEQFF.

The table lists this clone with a few counts. V gene TRBV2 combines with J gene TRBJ1-3, with 10 positions matching TRBD1. In germline, CDR1 is SNHLY, CDR2 FYNNEI. This CDR3 contains 15 residues. The V segment lost 5 bases and the J segment 3 bases; nucleotides outside the gene matches: 4. The CDR3 reads CASSRQGAGGNTIYF. The CDR3, as DNA: TGTGCCAGCAGTAGACAGGGGGCAGGTGGAAACACCATATATTTT.

The chain employs TRBV15 and TRBJ2-4; D is possibly TRBD1 (6 bases). The CDR3 loop spans 15 amino acids. Germline loops: CDR1 LNHNV, CDR2 YYDKDF (reference sequence). Trimming removed 3 bases at V and 0 bases at J, with 9 bases between. CDR3 sequence: CATSSQGLAKNIQYF. DNA of the CDR3: TGTGCCACCAGCAGTCAGGGGCTAGCCAAAAACATTCAGTACTTC.

The chain couples TRBV2 to TRBJ2-5; 14 bases fit TRBD2. Germline lookup yields CDR1 SNHLY and CDR2 FYNNEI. V lost 8 bases and J lost 5; bases outside the gene matches: 13. The CDR3 runs to 17 residues. Here the CDR3 DNA reads TGTGCCAGCCCCCCGGGACTAGCGGGGGTGTCTTCTGAGACCCAGTACTTC. Its protein is CASPPGLAGVSSETQYF.

The chain is built from TRBV7-2 and TRBJ1-5; D remains unclear. Germline CDR1 reads SGHTA; CDR2 reads FQGNSA. Trimming took off 1 base at V and 2 bases at J, with 12 bases between the two ends. The CDR3 sequence is 16 residues long. CDR3 sequence (DNA): TGTGCCAGCAGCTTAGAAGCCGACACCCGCAATCAGCCCCAGCATTTT. This codes for CASSLEADTRNQPQHF.

There are a few counts of this clone. V is TRBV7-9 and J is TRBJ1-2, with 9 nucleotides matching TRBD1. The CDR3 length is 15 residues. Germline-derived CDR1 and CDR2 are SEHNR and FQNEAQ (reference sequence). The V gene end was trimmed by 5 bases and the J gene end by 6 bases; junction bases not matched to a gene: 10. In DNA form, the CDR3 reads TGTGCCAGCAGCCTTCGGGACAGGGTTGTTGATGGCTACACCTTC. Amino acid sequence: CASSLRDRVVDGYTF. Filled out from reference TRBV7-9 and TRBJ1-2, the complete variable domain reads DTGVSQNPRHKITKRGQNVTFRCDPISEHNRLYWYRQTLGQGPEFLTYFQNEAQLEKSRLLSDRFSAERPKGSFSTLEIQRTEQGDSAMYLCASSLRDRVVDGYTFGSGTRLTVV.

Only a few counts were recorded for this clone. The chain has TRBV5-1 and TRBJ2-7; 8 positions match TRBD2. The trim removed 4 bases at V and 5 bases at J, leaving 11 bases unmatched. Germline V CDR1 and CDR2: SGHRS, YFSETQ. This CDR3 has 15 residues. The CDR3 nucleotides read TGCGCCAGCAGCCCCCTTCCGGGGGGGTCCGACGAGCAGTACTTC. Protein sequence: CASSPLPGGSDEQYF.

The chain's CDR3 is CASSRGLTNEKLFF. The CDR3 DNA follows: TGTGCCAGCAGCCGGGGACTGACTAATGAAAAACTGTTTTTT. This chain joins TRBV5-8 and TRBJ1-4; D possibly corresponds to TRBD1 (5 bases). Looked up from germline, CDR1 is SGHTS and CDR2 is YDEGEE. V lost 4 bases, J lost 2 bases, and 9 bases lay in between. This CDR3 has 14 residues.

The V call is TRBV28, the J call TRBJ1-6, with 8 positions matching TRBD1. The CDR3 extends over 14 amino acids. V was clipped by 7 bases and J by 5 bases; unmatched bases: 4. Germline V gene sequence: CDR1 MDHEN, CDR2 SYDVKM. The CDR3 nucleotides are TGTGCCAGCACCTTGACAGGGGATAATTCACCCCTCCACTTT. Its translation: CASTLTGDNSPLHF.

The gene calls are TRBV9 and TRBJ2-5; possibly TRBD1 for D (6 bases). The J call is uncertain, as TRBJ2-7 better fits the DNA end. CDR3 length: 14 residues. Germline V gene sequence: CDR1 SGDLS, CDR2 YYNGEE. Here the CDR3 DNA reads TGTGCCAGCAGCACCCGGGACACATCCTACGAGCAGTACTTC. Residues: CASSTRDTSYEQYF.